This paragraph reports one T cell receptor beta chain. No cognate antigen has been identified for it. No much larger clone is present one base from it, and per-base qualities are unavailable. The data stem from a study of blood T cell repertoires in COVID-19 (dated by TCRdb to the early 2020s). Regarding the study in general: Samples covering the acute and convalescent phases of COVID-19 were provided by collaborators in the United States, Italy and Spain. The material from the prospective study consisted of cDNA or gDNA derived from T cells, B-cell-depleted T cells, or PBMCs. Subjects who had been exposed to COVID-19, were actively infected with it, or had recovered from it provided the deeply sampled blood TCRbeta repertoires that made up the dataset. The repertoires were made available in a free public database intended to serve as a resource for research on the immune response to SARS-CoV-2. Samples were obtained from the ongoing ImmuneRACE study (first 160 participants) and from over 1,000 subjects provided by 6 global collaborators. The sample metadata nearly always contained a de-identified subject ID, COVID-19 status, age in years and sex. Where available, HLA class I and class II types were taken from metadata supplied by the sample provider and were not determined by assay-based typing. What the authors observed across the whole study: Clinical and demographic metadata were provided uncurated, with the amount varying by source and participant.

One collaborating source in Seattle enrolled patients while the patients were actively infected and followed the patients over time throughout the course of disease. Each collaborating institution followed its own protocols to collect whole blood in K2EDTA tubes. For TCRbeta analysis, collaborator samples were shipped as frozen whole blood, as isolated PBMCs, or as DNA extracted from either sample type. CDR1 and CDR2, looked up from the germline V gene, are ENHRY and SYGVKD. V was cut back by 5 bases and J by 5 bases, leaving a gap of 18 bases between them. The CDR3 runs 15 amino acids, cysteine and phenylalanine included. CDR3 DNA is the only sequence kept; it has 45 bases, read in frame from the first base. TCRbeta CDR3 regions were amplified from genomic DNA using the immunoSEQ Assay, a bias-controlled multiplex PCR. As for how the authors treated the data: Nucleated cell counts per sample were estimated from amplification of reference gene primers within the assay. To quantify the absolute abundance of each unique TCRbeta CDR3 rearrangement, sequence reads were collapsed and filtered. For each sample, productive Simpson clonality was calculated as the square root of Simpson's diversity index over productive rearrangements. Here the immuneACCESS table is served through TCRdb, limited to in-frame sequences with V and J called. Missing clones are a known gap in these copies; in checked studies unresolved V genes cover under half, and the rest lacks a known reason. V and J calls and clone size are copied from that table; D and trimming were computed from the DNA. This sample comprises 150,000 to 200,000 clones, approximately 87% of them detected only once. The top ten clonotypes cover roughly an eighth of the sample.

Material: peripheral blood. The sequence came from a woman in her seventies with COVID-19, enrolled during active disease. The V gene is TRBV10-3 and the J gene is TRBJ2-5, with a tentative D gene TRBD2 over 6 matching bases. The CDR3 region has the sequence CAISPTNPGVETQYF. The DNA sequence is given as TGTGCCATCAGTCCAACCAACCCGGGAGTGGAGACCCAGTACTTC.